This T cell receptor (beta chain) stems from a study of beta chain features in type 1 diabetes. Study-wide results and limits: Fewer junction insertions and more nucleotide deletions appeared in type 1 diabetes patients.

With 1 base clipped from V and 2 bases from J, the junction kept 7 bases outside the gene matches. Germline lookup yields CDR1 LGHNA and CDR2 YSLEER. The CDR3 sequence is 16 residues long. The sequenced template was cDNA made from the entire isolated RNA. Sequencing used immunoSEQ multiplex PCR; TCRdb keeps in-frame clones, though not all of them. The profile shows 400,000 to 600,000 clones, around 30% of them singletons. In this sample, this clone turned up a few times. Its cognate antigen is unknown. The chain employs TRBV4-3 and TRBJ2-7, with TRBD2 matching 8 bases. The origin of this receptor is a young man in good health. The material sequenced was naive CD4+ T cells from blood. The chain's CDR3 is CASSQGFNSGTYEQYF. CDR3 in DNA: TGCGCCAGCAGCCAAGGGTTCAATAGCGGGACCTACGAGCAGTACTTC.